This entry lists 13 T cell receptor beta chains sequenced from one sample in a study of T-cell memory formation after mild COVID-19. TCRdb itself ran the 5' RACE reads through MiXCR, one entry per CDR3 protein. Altogether tens of thousands of distinct CDR3 sequences are present, roughly 15% being singletons, with the ten largest covering 39%. Sequencing was performed on PBMCs or a T cell subset sorted from them (not recorded which). The receptors were gathered from a man aged 18 to 30 who had mild COVID-19 (a few samples of this study predate the infection). Cell type and time point are not known.

Ten or more counts support this clonotype. V is TRBV7-9 and J is TRBJ2-1; the match to TRBD1 covers 10 bases. V shed 5 bases and J 5 bases; nucleotides not matched to a gene: 9. The germline V gene encodes CDR1 SEHNR and CDR2 FQNEAQ (reference sequence). The CDR3 length is 16 residues. The CDR3 sequence is CASSPTGGEGNNEQFF. Here the CDR3 DNA reads TGTGCCAGCAGCCCGACAGGGGGCGAGGGCAACAATGAGCAGTTCTTC. Variable domain in full (rest from reference TRBV7-9 and TRBJ2-1): DTGVSQNPRHKITKRGQNVTFRCDPISEHNRLYWYRQTLGQGPEFLTYFQNEAQLEKSRLLSDRFSAERPKGSFSTLEIQRTEQGDSAMYLCASSPTGGEGNNEQFFGPGTRLTVL.

This chain links TRBV6-4 with TRBJ1-6; D is undetermined. With 2 bases removed from V and 0 bases from J, the gap between germline ends came to 5 bases. CDR1 is MRHNA, CDR2 SNTAGT, per germline. There are 15 residues in the CDR3. Written as DNA, the CDR3 is TGTGCCAGCAGTGACAGGTTCTCCTATAATTCACCCCTCCACTTT. It translates to CASSDRFSYNSPLHF.

Only a few counts were recorded for this clonotype. This sequence joins TRBV5-1 and TRBJ2-5; D is possibly TRBD1 (5 bases). Trimming took off 0 bases at V and 3 bases at J, with 12 bases between the two ends. This CDR3 region has 15 residues. Germline V gives CDR1 SGHRS, CDR2 YFSETQ. In nucleotides, the CDR3 is TGCGCCAGCAGCTTGGCAGGGCAATGGGAAGAGACCCAGTACTTC. Its protein product is CASSLAGQWEETQYF.

Many counts were recorded for this clonotype. The V and J genes are TRBV19 and TRBJ2-4; 9 bases match TRBD1. The germline gives CDR1 LNHDA, CDR2 SQIVND (reference sequence). V lost 5 bases and J lost 5; bases outside the gene matches: 7. The CDR3 is 15 amino acids. The CDR3 sequence is CASSGTGRMENIQYF. CDR3 in DNA: TGTGCCAGTAGTGGGACAGGGAGGATGGAAAACATTCAGTACTTC.

This clonotype appeared a few times. This chain connects TRBV2 to TRBJ1-5; unclear D gene. The CDR3 runs to 13 residues. Germline V lookup: CDR1 SNHLY, CDR2 FYNNEI. Between the trimmed V and J ends, which lost 5 bases and 4 bases, there was a span of 9 bases. This CDR3 is CASSNGRNQPQHF. CDR3 in DNA: TGTGCCAGCAGTAACGGACGGAATCAGCCCCAGCATTTT.

In this sample, this clonotype turned up a few times. The chain links TRBV20-1 to TRBJ2-3; weak D call: TRBD2 (7 bases). V dropped 3 bases and J dropped 2 bases, with 15 bases sitting between them. The length of the CDR3 is 15 residues. Germline CDR1 reads DFQATT; CDR2 reads SNEGSKA (reference sequence). The CDR3, as DNA: TGCAGTGCTAGCGGGGGGCCCACTCCCACAGATACGCAGTATTTT. Amino acid sequence: CSASGGPTPTDTQYF.

This chain uses TRBV12-3 or TRBV12-4 with TRBJ2-1; the match to TRBD1 covers 7 bases. V shed 5 bases, J shed 9 bases, and the junction held 4 bases outside the gene matches. The CDR3 has 12 residues. The CDR3: CASSPTGIEQFF. The CDR3 coding sequence is TGTGCCAGCAGTCCGACAGGGATTGAGCAGTTCTTC.

This clonotype is medium-sized within its sample. The chain couples TRBV6-6 to TRBJ2-1; 7 bases match TRBD2. The CDR3 totals 15 residues. Trimming took 8 bases from V and 4 from J; bases not matched to a gene: 11. CDR1 and CDR2 from the germline V gene are MNHNY and SVGAGI (reference sequence). For the CDR3, the DNA is TGTGCCAGCCTGGGGGTCGGGGGGTATTACAATGAGCAGTTCTTC. This encodes CASLGVGGYYNEQFF.

This clonotype was seen a handful of times. The chain combines TRBV15 with TRBJ2-2; 7 bases agree with TRBD1. CDR3 length: 15 residues. With 0 bases clipped from V and 5 bases from J, the junction kept 3 bases outside the gene matches. Per the germline V gene, CDR1 is LNHNV and CDR2 is YYDKDF (reference sequence). The DNA of the CDR3 is TGTGCCACCAGCAGAGAGAGGGGGCGAACCGGGGAGCTGTTTTTT. It translates to CATSRERGRTGELFF. Using reference TRBV15 and TRBJ2-2 for the parts outside the CDR3, the full variable domain is DAMVIQNPRYQVTQFGKPVTLSCSQTLNHNVMYWYQQKSSQAPKLLFHYYDKDFNNEADTPDNFQSRRPNTSFCFLDIRSPGLGDTAMYLCATSRERGRTGELFFGEGSRLTVL.

This clonotype appeared a single time. This sequence joins TRBV19 and TRBJ2-7; D remains ambiguous. The CDR3 runs to 13 residues. With 5 bases removed from V and 9 bases from J, the gap between germline ends came to 17 bases. Germline CDR1 reads LNHDA; CDR2 reads SQIVND (reference sequence). CDR3 bases: TGTGCCAGTAGTCCGGAGTCGGCCACTGGGCAGTACTTC. It is translated as CASSPESATGQYF. Together with reference TRBV19 and TRBJ2-7, the CDR3 gives the full variable domain: DGGITQSPKYLFRKEGQNVTLSCEQNLNHDAMYWYRQDPGQGLRLIYYSQIVNDFQKGDIAEGYSVSREKKESFPLTVTSAQKNPTAFYLCASSPESATGQYFGPGTRLTVT.

The chain employs TRBV6-2 or TRBV6-3 and TRBJ2-1; 7 nucleotides align to TRBD2. Germline V gene sequence: CDR1 MNHEY, CDR2 SVGEGT. The CDR3 is 15 amino acids. The J segment lost 3 bases and the V segment lost 6 bases, leaving 8 bases of the junction unmatched. The CDR3 is CASSVPGGRYNEQFF. The CDR3 DNA is TGTGCCAGCAGCGTTCCGGGGGGACGCTACAATGAGCAGTTCTTC.

The chain couples TRBV7-9 to TRBJ2-6; unclear D gene. V dropped 5 bases and J dropped 0 bases, with 8 bases sitting between them. The germline gives CDR1 SEHNR, CDR2 FQNEAQ (reference sequence). This CDR3 spans 15 amino acids. The CDR3 reads CASSEESSGANVLTF. The CDR3 DNA reads as TGTGCCAGCAGCGAAGAATCCTCTGGGGCCAACGTCCTGACTTTC.

The chain has TRBV3-1 and TRBJ2-1, with D possibly being TRBD1 or TRBD2 (5 bases each). The CDR3 extends over 17 amino acids. V lost 3 bases and J lost 8, with 23 bases in between. Looked up from germline, CDR1 is LGHDT and CDR2 is YNNKEL (reference sequence). The CDR3 sequence is CASSHRNRDALYDEQFF. Written as DNA, the CDR3 is TGTGCCAGCAGCCATCGTAACCGGGACGCCCTTTACGATGAGCAGTTCTTC.